These 25 T cell receptor beta chains came from one sample sequenced in a study of OX40 agonist ivuxolimab in advanced cancers. The assay was immunoSEQ multiplex PCR, and TCRdb's table has in-frame clones only and misses some. The sample comprises 70,000 or so clones, around 90% of which are singletons, and roughly 1.3% rests with the top ten. The sequences come from CD4+ or CD8+ T cells sorted from blood, collected in a trial of the OX40 agonist ivuxolimab. These receptor sequences come from an adult with an advanced solid tumor such as melanoma, head and neck, liver or kidney cancer.

The DNA of the CDR3 is TGCGCCAGCAGCTTGGTTACAGGGCTTTCCTACGAGCAGTACTTC. Translation: CASSLVTGLSYEQYF. The chain uses TRBV5-1 and TRBJ2-7, with a weak D call TRBD1 (6 bases). Germline CDR1 reads SGHRS; CDR2 reads YFSETQ. The CDR3 runs 15 residues. Trimming shortened V by 0 bases and J by 1 base, and 11 bases separated the two germline ends.

The V gene is TRBV20-1, the J gene TRBJ2-1; D remains unclear. V lost 3 bases to trimming and J lost 15 bases, with 12 bases between them. The germline gives CDR1 DFQATT, CDR2 SNEGSKA (reference sequence). The length of the CDR3 is 10 residues. CDR3 sequence reads: CSASSETAFF. In DNA, the CDR3 is TGCAGTGCTAGTTCCGAAACGGCGTTCTTC.

The chain recombines TRBV19 with TRBJ2-4; TRBD1 or TRBD2 may be the D gene (5 bases each). The V and J ends lost 3 bases and 7 bases respectively, with 19 bases between them. Germline CDR1 is LNHDA and CDR2 is SQIVND (reference sequence). The CDR3 covers 16 residues. CDR3: CASSIPGLNEGNIQYF. The CDR3, as DNA: TGTGCCAGTAGTATTCCCGGACTCAATGAGGGGAACATTCAGTACTTC. Looking up the rest from reference TRBV19 and TRBJ2-4 gives the full variable domain: DGGITQSPKYLFRKEGQNVTLSCEQNLNHDAMYWYRQDPGQGLRLIYYSQIVNDFQKGDIAEGYSVSREKKESFPLTVTSAQKNPTAFYLCASSIPGLNEGNIQYFGAGTRLSVL.

The chain links TRBV11-2 to TRBJ2-5; D not certain. The CDR3 extends over 14 amino acids. Deletions cut 3 bases from V and 5 bases from J, with 13 bases between. In germline, CDR1 is SGHAT, CDR2 FQNNGV. The CDR3 sequence: CASSLGFLRETQYF. Here the CDR3 DNA reads TGTGCCAGCAGCTTGGGGTTTTTGCGGGAGACCCAGTACTTC.

This chain links TRBV27 with TRBJ1-3; weak D call: TRBD1 (6 bases). Per germline, CDR1 MNHEY and CDR2 SMNVEV (reference sequence). The V and J ends lost 5 bases and 2 bases respectively, with 10 bases between them. The CDR3 loop spans 14 amino acids. CDR3 in amino acids: CASSASGAGNTIYF. Here the CDR3 DNA reads TGTGCCAGCAGTGCATCAGGGGCTGGAAACACCATATATTTT.

J is TRBJ2-2 and V is TRBV11-2; no clear D. The CDR3 extends over 14 amino acids. V lost 0 bases, J lost 3 bases, and 5 bases lay in between. CDR1 and CDR2 (germline): SGHAT, FQNNGV. Written as DNA, the CDR3 is TGTGCCAGCAGCTTAGACGGATACACCGGGGAGCTGTTTTTT. This encodes CASSLDGYTGELFF.

The rearrangement uses TRBV5-4 and TRBJ2-6; D gene ambiguous. CDR1 is SGHNT and CDR2 is YYREEE in the germline V gene (reference sequence). The CDR3 is 15 residues long. Trimming removed 4 bases at V and 0 bases at J, with 8 bases between. The CDR3 sequence: CASSLYSSGANVLTF. The DNA for the CDR3 is TGTGCCAGCAGCCTCTATAGCTCTGGGGCCAACGTCCTGACTTTC.

This clone came up a few times. The gene calls are TRBV10-2 and TRBJ1-5; D gene unclear. This CDR3 is built from 13 residues. V was pared by 2 bases and J by 2 bases, with 4 bases between. The germline V gene has CDR1 WSHSY and CDR2 SAAADI. The CDR3 DNA reads TGCGCCAGCAGTGAGGGCGGCAATCAGCCCCAGCATTTT. As protein: CASSEGGNQPQHF.

V usage is TRBV5-1 and J usage is TRBJ1-1; weak D call: TRBD1 (5 bases). The V gene lost 4 bases and the J gene lost 3 bases, with 10 bases spanning the gap. This CDR3 has 13 amino acids. CDR1 SGHRS and CDR2 YFSETQ come from the germline V gene. The CDR3 coding sequence is TGCGCCAGCAGCCCTCAGGGTTACACTGAAGCTTTCTTT. This sequence encodes CASSPQGYTEAFF.

V gene TRBV6-1 combines with J gene TRBJ2-7, with D perhaps assigned TRBD1 or TRBD2 (6 bases each). Germline lookup yields CDR1 MNHNS and CDR2 SASEGT. The V and J ends lost 6 bases and 6 bases respectively, with 18 bases between them. CDR3 length: 14 residues. This CDR3 is CASSVHWGAGEQYF. The CDR3 coding sequence is TGTGCCAGCAGCGTACATTGGGGGGCCGGCGAGCAGTACTTC.

This chain joins TRBV6-6 and TRBJ2-7; either TRBD1 or TRBD2 may fit D (5 bases each). Germline assignment: CDR1 MNHNY and CDR2 SVGAGI (reference sequence). Trimming removed 2 bases at V and 5 bases at J, with 16 bases between. CDR3 length: 15 residues. In DNA form, the CDR3 reads TGTGCCAGCAGTTACGAAGGGACGTTGGTCGACGAGCAGTACTTC. It is translated as CASSYEGTLVDEQYF.

This clone was observed a few times. This rearrangement joins TRBV30 to TRBJ1-5, with a possible D match to TRBD1 (5 bases). The V end was cut by 2 bases, the J end by 5 bases, with 16 bases between. This CDR3 has 15 residues. Germline lookup yields CDR1 GTSNPN and CDR2 SVGIG (reference sequence). The CDR3 sequence is CAWSPLGEKHQPQHF. The DNA of the CDR3 is TGTGCCTGGAGTCCCTTGGGGGAGAAACATCAGCCCCAGCATTTT.

J is TRBJ1-3 and V is TRBV5-8; no reliable D call. This CDR3 region has 13 residues. V shed 3 bases and J shed 0 bases, with 4 bases lying between them. Per germline, CDR1 SGHTS and CDR2 YDEGEE. CDR3 bases: TGTGCCAGCAGCTGGCACTCTGGAAACACCATATATTTT. This sequence encodes CASSWHSGNTIYF.

This chain joins TRBV5-1 and TRBJ2-7; no reliable D call. The CDR3 sequence is 13 residues long. V lost 4 bases to trimming and J lost 6 bases, with 14 bases between them. Germline lookup yields CDR1 SGHRS and CDR2 YFSETQ. This CDR3 reads CASSGKAAGEQYF. The DNA of the CDR3 is TGCGCCAGCAGCGGAAAGGCAGCAGGCGAGCAGTACTTC.

This clone was seen just once. This rearrangement joins TRBV28 to TRBJ1-5; 10 positions match TRBD1. The J segment lost 7 bases and the V segment lost 6 bases, leaving 9 bases of the junction unmatched. Per the germline V gene, CDR1 is MDHEN and CDR2 is SYDVKM. The CDR3 contains 15 residues. The CDR3 bases are TGTGCCAGCAGCAGGGACAGGGGAAGTTGGCAGCCCCAGCATTTT. This translates into CASSRDRGSWQPQHF.

The rearrangement uses TRBV6-1 and TRBJ1-5; D remains unclear. V was trimmed by 2 bases and J by 2 bases, leaving 7 bases between them. The germline CDR1 and CDR2 sequences are MNHNS and SASEGT. This CDR3 is built from 14 residues. The CDR3 loop reads CASSEQDRNQPQHF. The CDR3 DNA is TGTGCCAGCAGTGAACAGGACCGCAATCAGCCCCAGCATTTT.

The chain employs TRBV6-1 and TRBJ2-7; a weak D match, TRBD1 (6 bases). There are 13 residues in the CDR3. V was cut by 7 bases and J by 6 bases, with 16 bases left in between. The germline gives CDR1 MNHNS, CDR2 SASEGT. The chain's CDR3 is CASNEQTGLEQYF. The CDR3 coding sequence is TGTGCCAGCAACGAACAAACAGGGCTCGAGCAGTACTTC.

V and J are TRBV5-4 and TRBJ2-7, with 10 nucleotides matching TRBD2. V trimming: 4 bases; J trimming: 0 bases; junction bases outside the gene matches: 4. Looked up from germline, CDR1 is SGHNT and CDR2 is YYREEE (reference sequence). The length of the CDR3 is 15 residues. DNA of the CDR3: TGTGCCAGCAGCGCAACTAGCGGGAACTCCTACGAGCAGTACTTC. This sequence encodes CASSATSGNSYEQYF.

The chain links TRBV7-9 to TRBJ1-4, with TRBD1 identical over 7 bases. From germline, CDR1 is SEHNR and CDR2 FQNEAQ (reference sequence). This CDR3 has 15 amino acids. V shed 0 bases and J 5 bases; nucleotides not matched to a gene: 3. CDR3 coding DNA: TGTGCCAGCAGCTTAGCAGCGGACAGGAATGAAAAACTGTTTTTT. Protein sequence: CASSLAADRNEKLFF.

This clone was detected only once. V and J are TRBV10-1 and TRBJ2-2; 8 positions agree with TRBD1. Germline CDR1 is WNHNN and CDR2 is SYGVQD (reference sequence). Trimming took 4 bases from V and 3 from J; bases not matched to a gene: 10. There are 17 residues in the CDR3. This CDR3 reads CASSGGRQGRDTGELFF. The DNA of the CDR3 is TGCGCCAGCAGTGGAGGAAGACAGGGGAGAGACACCGGGGAGCTGTTTTTT.

The V gene is TRBV28, the J gene TRBJ2-1; TRBD2 agrees at 8 bases. CDR3 length: 12 residues. V dropped 5 bases and J dropped 14; count of bases not matched to a gene: 8. Germline assignment: CDR1 MDHEN and CDR2 SYDVKM. The CDR3, as DNA: TGTGCCAGCAGTCCACCGGGGGGGGAGGAGTTCTTC. This sequence encodes CASSPPGGEEFF.

The CDR3 spells CSASQGPTLGQTQYF. Here the CDR3 DNA reads TGCAGCGCCTCACAGGGGCCCACCCTCGGACAGACCCAGTACTTC. This chain connects TRBV29-1 to TRBJ2-5; 7 bases are shared with TRBD1. V was clipped by 7 bases and J by 6 bases; unmatched bases: 17. The CDR3 is 15 amino acids. Germline V CDR1 and CDR2: SQVTM, ANQGSEA.

The rearrangement uses TRBV5-4 and TRBJ2-7, with a tentative D call TRBD1 (5 bases). The CDR3 contains 12 residues. Between the trimmed V and J ends, which lost 4 bases and 5 bases, there was a span of 10 bases. CDR1 and CDR2 (germline): SGHNT, YYREEE (reference sequence). DNA for the CDR3: TGTGCCAGCAGCGCGCCAGGGAACGAGCAGTACTTC. Its protein product is CASSAPGNEQYF.

The chain joins TRBV19 to TRBJ2-1; 12 nucleotides agree with TRBD2. V dropped 7 bases and J dropped 0; count of bases not matched to a gene: 10. This CDR3 comprises 18 residues. Germline V gene sequence: CDR1 LNHDA, CDR2 SQIVND (reference sequence). As DNA, the CDR3 is TGTGCCAGTATTCCTCGGCTAGCGGGGGGGAGCTCCTACAATGAGCAGTTCTTC. The encoded protein is CASIPRLAGGSSYNEQFF.

The CDR3 is CASSLGVAGLNEKLFF. The CDR3 DNA sequence: TGCGCCAGCAGCTTGGGAGTTGCAGGGCTCAATGAAAAACTGTTTTTT. The V and J genes are TRBV5-1 and TRBJ1-4, with D perhaps TRBD1 (5 bases). Trimming took 0 bases from V and 5 from J, leaving 14 bases between them. The CDR3 is 16 amino acids. CDR1 is SGHRS and CDR2 is YFSETQ in the germline V gene.